Listed here are 8 T cell receptor beta chains from one sample, sequenced in a study of blood T cell repertoires in COVID-19. Using immunoSEQ multiplex PCR, the repertoire was profiled, and TCRdb retains in-frame clones only, with some absent. This table has 300,000 to 450,000 clones, over 75% appearing once. The sequencing sample was made of PBMCs or T cells enriched from blood (not recorded which). The receptors stem from a man younger than 45 who had recovered from COVID-19.

This chain uses TRBV7-9 with TRBJ1-5; 8 positions match TRBD1. V was clipped by 3 bases and J by 2 bases; unmatched bases: 6. The CDR3 has 16 residues. Germline V gene sequence: CDR1 SEHNR, CDR2 FQNEAQ (reference sequence). CDR3 DNA sequence: TGTGCCAGCAGCTTCAATACAGGGGGACGCAATCAGCCCCAGCATTTT. It is translated as CASSFNTGGRNQPQHF.

The genes are TRBV12-5 and TRBJ2-1; TRBD2 matches at 14 bases. With 5 bases clipped from V and 6 bases from J, the junction kept 3 bases outside the gene matches. The CDR3 has 15 residues. Germline V lookup: CDR1 LGHNT, CDR2 FRNRAP. CDR3 in amino acids: CASGRLAGGRNEQFF. In nucleotides, the CDR3 is TGTGCTAGTGGTCGACTAGCGGGGGGGCGCAATGAGCAGTTCTTC.

The chain employs TRBV14 and TRBJ1-2, with D possibly TRBD1 on 5 matching bases. The CDR3 spans 13 residues. Germline lookup yields CDR1 SGHDN and CDR2 FVKESK. Trimming left V 7 bases short and J 8 bases short, with 17 bases between. In nucleotides, the CDR3 is TGTGCCAGCACGGGGGGAGGAGTATTCGGCTACACCTTC. Amino acids: CASTGGGVFGYTF. Using reference TRBV14 and TRBJ1-2 for the parts outside the CDR3, the full variable domain is EAGVTQFPSHSVIEKGQTVTLRCDPISGHDNLYWYRRVMGKEIKFLLHFVKESKQDESGMPNNRFLAERTGGTYSTLKVQPAELEDSGVYFCASTGGGVFGYTFGSGTRLTVV.

The chain employs TRBV29-1 and TRBJ2-2; a possible D gene is TRBD2 (6 bases). Germline values: CDR1 SQVTM, CDR2 ANQGSEA. The ends were cut back, 7 bases at V and 0 bases at J, with 9 bases in the middle. This CDR3 has 13 residues. The CDR3 protein is CSASASNTGELFF. The CDR3 DNA is TGCAGCGCTAGCGCCTCGAACACCGGGGAGCTGTTTTTT.

The V and J genes are TRBV25-1 and TRBJ1-6; 9 nucleotides line up with TRBD1. There are 15 residues in the CDR3. Trimming took 4 bases from V and 7 from J; bases not matched to a gene: 5. Germline lookup yields CDR1 MGHDK and CDR2 SYGVNS. The CDR3, as DNA: TGTGCCAGCAGTGGGGGACAGGGAACGAATTCACCCCTCCACTTT. Encoded protein: CASSGGQGTNSPLHF.

The chain employs TRBV30 and TRBJ2-7; possible D gene TRBD1, 5 bases. This CDR3 spans 11 amino acids. V was cut by 3 bases and J by 9 bases, with 12 bases left in between. Per the germline V gene, CDR1 is GTSNPN and CDR2 is SVGIG (reference sequence). The CDR3 bases are TGTGCCTGGAGCCAGGGTATAGGGCAGTACTTC. Protein sequence: CAWSQGIGQYF.

The chain recombines TRBV6-1 with TRBJ1-2, with a possible D match to TRBD1 (6 bases). V gave up 2 bases and J gave up 2 bases, with 12 bases separating them. CDR3 size: 15 residues. The germline V gene has CDR1 MNHNS and CDR2 SASEGT. CDR3 DNA: TGTGCCAGCAGTGAAAGGGCAGGGGCAAACTATGGCTACACCTTC. This encodes CASSERAGANYGYTF.

The chain links TRBV4-1 to TRBJ2-5, with a weak D call TRBD1 (5 bases). In germline, CDR1 is MGHRA, CDR2 YSYEKL. The V gene lost 0 bases and the J gene lost 2 bases, with 10 bases spanning the gap. The CDR3 is made up of 15 amino acids. Here the CDR3 DNA reads TGCGCCAGCAGCCAAGATGGGGCAGGGCAAGAGACCCAGTACTTC. It specifies CASSQDGAGQETQYF.